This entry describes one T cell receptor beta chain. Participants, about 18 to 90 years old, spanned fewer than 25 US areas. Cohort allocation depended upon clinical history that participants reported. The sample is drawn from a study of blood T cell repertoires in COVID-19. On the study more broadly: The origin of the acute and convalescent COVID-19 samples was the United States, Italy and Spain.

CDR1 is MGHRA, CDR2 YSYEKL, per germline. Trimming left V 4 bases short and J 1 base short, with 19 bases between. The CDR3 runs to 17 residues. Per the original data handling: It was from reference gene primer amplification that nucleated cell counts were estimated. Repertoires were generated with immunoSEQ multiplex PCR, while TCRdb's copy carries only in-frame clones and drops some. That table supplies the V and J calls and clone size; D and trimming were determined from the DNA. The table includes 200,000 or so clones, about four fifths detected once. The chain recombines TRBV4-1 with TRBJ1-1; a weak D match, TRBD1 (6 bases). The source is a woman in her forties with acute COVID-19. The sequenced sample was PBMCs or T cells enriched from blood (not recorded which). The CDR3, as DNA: TGCGCCAGCAGCCTCTCACCAAACAGGGTTCCGAACACTGAAGCTTTCTTT. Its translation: CASSLSPNRVPNTEAFF.